The T cell receptor beta chain described here comes from a study of blood T cell repertoires in COVID-19. Ages ranged from about 18 to 89 years, with residence in 20 to 30 US areas. Profiling relied on immunoSEQ multiplex PCR, and the TCRdb table lists in-frame clones only, not all of them. Of 150,000 or so clones listed, roughly 80% are singletons. CDR1 and CDR2 (germline): SGHTA, FQGNSA. The CDR3 runs 15 residues. The J segment lost 4 bases and the V segment lost 5 bases, leaving 5 bases of the junction unmatched. V usage is TRBV7-2 and J usage is TRBJ2-5; 12 bases map to TRBD2. This receptor was obtained from a woman between 45 and 65 years old who had recovered from COVID-19. Sequences were obtained from PBMCs or T cells enriched from blood (not recorded which). The CDR3 reads CASSPGLAGRETQYF. The CDR3 bases are TGTGCCAGCAGCCCTGGACTAGCGGGACGAGAGACCCAGTACTTC.